This T cell receptor (beta chain) stems from a study of T-cell memory formation after mild COVID-19 (dated by TCRdb to about 2021). Background for the entire study: TCR sequence clusters from the two donors were found to be largely donor specific. The cohort comprised two young, previously healthy adult volunteers, one female and one male. In a couple of donors, T-cell clones that expanded and contracted after mild COVID-19 were followed by sequencing TCRalpha and TCRbeta repertoires longitudinally. General findings and caveats noted by the study authors: Clones that contracted from day 15 to 85 showed balanced CD4/CD8 phenotypes, whereas a second wave of clones that expanded from day 15 to 37 leaned towards CD4+. Contracting CD4+ clones were located mainly in the CM and EM memory subsets, whereas CD8+ clones were found to be enriched in EMRA. Some responding clones were found in pre-infection memory, which suggests that pre-existing cross-reactive memory T cells took part in the SARS-CoV-2 response. Only two mild cases were covered by the study, and larger cohorts that include severe cases with pre-infection samples were considered necessary. Whether the second-wave clones peaking on day 37 were SARS-CoV-2 specific was not confirmed.

Sequencer: Illumina NovaSeq 6000. TCRalpha and TCRbeta cDNA libraries were constructed by 5'RACE with constant-segment primers, with sample barcodes and unique molecular identifiers being introduced. RNA was extracted from every sample with Trizol reagent. Amplification of the libraries took two PCR steps, and the second step added a second sample barcode plus Illumina TruSeq adapters. Libraries were sequenced on an Illumina NovaSeq with 2 x 150 bp paired-end reads. From the authors' description of their analysis: Reads were demultiplexed and collapsed into UMI-guided consensus sequences with migec v1.2.7. With mixcr v2.1.11, UMI consensuses were aligned to TRA and TRB V and J templates and assembled into clonotypes. A clonotype was counted as expanded or contracted only if both edgeR and NoisET called the change significant, with noise models trained on biological replicates. For edgeR calls, a false discovery rate-adjusted p below 0.01 and a log2 fold-change threshold of 1 were applied. As an exploratory analysis of dynamics, max-normalized trajectories of the 1000 most abundant clonotypes were examined with PCA combined with hierarchical clustering. Each responding clone was given a CD4 or CD8 phenotype based on the CD4+ and CD8+ repertoires, which had been sequenced separately. The public sequencing data were trimmed at Q25 with fastp and processed into clonotypes with MiXCR by TCRdb, which kept only in-frame beta chains. A single entry per CDR3 protein holds the most common genes and DNA from its merged rows. The V and J calls come from TCRdb's annotation, not from the publication. Counted in this sample were fewer than 75,000 distinct CDR3 sequences; approximately 12% of them appeared once. Of the sample, around a quarter falls within the top ten clones.

This clonotype was recorded at least ten times. Which antigen it targets is not known. Base qualities are not provided; no much larger clone lies one nucleotide away. The CDR3 starts with the cysteine, ends with the phenylalanine, and has 18 residues. Just CDR3 DNA is preserved here, 54 bases in frame from base 1. The germline V gene supplies CDR1 MNHEY and CDR2 SVGAGI. V is pruned by 0 bases and J by 1 base, leaving 6 bases of the junction without a gene match. Ficoll-Paque density gradient centrifugation was the method used to isolate PBMCs. Sequenced sample: PBMCs or a T cell subset sorted from them (not recorded which). The rearranged segments are TRBV6-5 and TRBJ2-3; 11 bases in the junction line up with TRBD2. This TCR came from a man between 18 and 29 years old who had mild COVID-19 (a few samples of this study predate the infection). The sample titles of this study are shuffled in the database, so cell type and time point are left out; the donor was told from shared clones. The CDR3 reads as follows: CASSYSRRLAGRTDTQYF. The nucleotide sequence reads TGTGCCAGCAGTTACTCGCGGCGACTAGCGGGGCGCACAGATACGCAGTATTTT.